A single sample gave rise to the 24 T cell receptor beta chains below, sequenced in a study of blood T cell repertoires in COVID-19. Using immunoSEQ multiplex PCR, the repertoire was profiled, and TCRdb retains in-frame clones only, with some absent. The sample contains 65,000 to 90,000 clones, roughly 76% of which appear only once. The sample was peripheral blood. These receptors came from a man between 65 and 85 years old with active or convalescent COVID-19.

The rearrangement uses TRBV7-2 and TRBJ2-5; TRBD2 matches at 8 bases. Germline V CDR1 and CDR2: SGHTA, FQGNSA. This CDR3 region has 14 residues. With V trimmed by 6 bases and J by 5 bases, 8 bases remained unmatched. DNA for the CDR3: TGTGCCAGCAGGTTCGGGGGGGCCGGGGAGACCCAGTACTTC. Translated: CASRFGGAGETQYF.

With respect to this clone: Other nucleotide sequences in the sample specify the same CDR3. This chain joins TRBV28 and TRBJ2-7; 8 positions match TRBD2. Germline CDR1 and CDR2: MDHEN and SYDVKM. This CDR3 contains 14 residues. Losses at the gene ends were 5 bases for V and 4 bases for J; bases not matched to a gene: 7. CDR3 bases: TGTGCCAGCAGTAATAGCGGGGCCCTTTACGAGCAGTACTTC. Translation: CASSNSGALYEQYF.

This clone has just a few counts. The J gene is TRBJ2-7, the V gene TRBV7-2, with 10 bases that match TRBD2. CDR1 and CDR2 from the germline V gene are SGHTA and FQGNSA. The junction had 8 bases not matched to a gene; V was cut back by 3 bases and J by 3 bases. This CDR3 has 16 residues. The CDR3 DNA follows: TGTGCCAGCAGCTTTCAGGCTAGCGGGGGTATCTACGAGCAGTACTTC. It yields the protein CASSFQASGGIYEQYF.

This chain uses TRBV24-1 with TRBJ2-1; TRBD2 aligns across 11 bases. CDR1 and CDR2 (germline): KGHDR, SFDVKD. CDR3 length: 16 residues. Losses at the gene ends were 7 bases for V and 2 bases for J; bases not matched to a gene: 6. CDR3 residues: CATRGSGGETYNEQFF. Written as DNA, the CDR3 is TGTGCCACCAGGGGTAGCGGGGGGGAAACCTACAATGAGCAGTTCTTC.

This chain uses TRBV10-3 with TRBJ1-5, with TRBD1 identical over 9 bases. Germline V CDR1 and CDR2: ENHRY, SYGVKD. V was pared by 5 bases and J by 7 bases, with 9 bases of the junction left unmatched. The CDR3 is 15 residues long. The CDR3 DNA sequence: TGTGCCATCAGTAAGGGACAGGGATATTCCCAGCCCCAGCATTTT. It codes for CAISKGQGYSQPQHF.

The rearrangement joins TRBV11-2 to TRBJ1-1; a weak D match, TRBD1 (5 bases). Germline V lookup: CDR1 SGHAT, CDR2 FQNNGV. Trimming pared 7 bases from V and 3 bases from J, leaving 6 bases between. This CDR3 region has 11 residues. In DNA, the CDR3 is TGTGCCAGCAAGGGGTACACTGAAGCTTTCTTT. This translates into CASKGYTEAFF.

This chain uses TRBV12-3 or TRBV12-4 with TRBJ1-2; D uncertain. Trimming cost V 0 bases and J 7 bases, with 6 bases left between them. The length of the CDR3 is 12 residues. CDR3 protein: CASSLAEAGYTF. CDR3 nucleotide sequence: TGTGCCAGCAGTTTAGCGGAGGCTGGCTACACCTTC.

The rearrangement links TRBV15 to TRBJ1-2; D may be TRBD1 (5 bases). The CDR3 has 15 amino acids. V lost 6 bases and J lost 6, with 20 bases in between. CDR1 and CDR2 from the germline V gene are LNHNV and YYDKDF (reference sequence). CDR3 bases: TGTGCCACCAGGCCAACCGGGAGCACGGGGCATGGCTACACCTTC. Its translation is CATRPTGSTGHGYTF.

The count of this clone is one. The chain has TRBV10-1 and TRBJ2-1; 12 positions agree with TRBD2. Germline CDR1 WNHNN, CDR2 SYGVQD (reference sequence). The CDR3 consists of 12 residues. The J segment lost 10 bases and the V segment lost 6 bases, leaving 1 base of the junction unmatched. DNA for the CDR3: TGCGCCAGCAGCGGGACTAGCGGGGAGCAGTTCTTC. Amino acids: CASSGTSGEQFF.

The chain couples TRBV27 to TRBJ1-1; D remains ambiguous. Germline CDR1 reads MNHEY; CDR2 reads SMNVEV (reference sequence). Deletions cut 3 bases from V and 1 base from J, with 6 bases between. The CDR3 covers 13 residues. CDR3 sequence reads: CASSFSTNTEAFF. The CDR3 coding sequence is TGTGCCAGCAGTTTCAGTACGAACACTGAAGCTTTCTTT.

The chain has TRBV30 and TRBJ1-1; TRBD1 is a possible D gene (5 bases). Trimming stripped 4 bases from V and 3 bases from J, with 18 bases between. The CDR3 loop spans 15 amino acids. Germline V gene lookup returns CDR1 GTSNPN and CDR2 SVGIG (reference sequence). In DNA form, the CDR3 reads TGTGCCTGGAATCGGGGGTTGAGGGTGGACACTGAAGCTTTCTTT. Amino acids: CAWNRGLRVDTEAFF. Supplemented by reference TRBV30 and TRBJ1-1, the full variable domain reads SQTIHQWPATLVQPVGSPLSLECTVEGTSNPNLYWYRQAAGRGLQLLFYSVGIGQISSEVPQNLSASRPQDRQFILSSKKLLLSDSGFYLCAWNRGLRVDTEAFFGQGTRLTVV.

The rearrangement joins TRBV19 to TRBJ2-4; the D gene is possibly TRBD2 (5 bases). The germline CDR1 and CDR2 sequences are LNHDA and SQIVND (reference sequence). The CDR3 is 14 amino acids. V was trimmed by 7 bases and J by 4 bases, leaving 14 bases between them. The CDR3 DNA reads as TGTGCCAGTACTCTGGACTTCAATAAAAACATTCAGTACTTC. It translates to CASTLDFNKNIQYF.

The chain recombines TRBV2 with TRBJ1-1, with 7 bases that match TRBD1. CDR3 size: 15 residues. V dropped 6 bases and J dropped 6; count of bases not matched to a gene: 13. Germline values: CDR1 SNHLY, CDR2 FYNNEI. CDR3 sequence (DNA): TGTGCCAGCAGGGAATTCGACAGGGTTGAATCTGAAGCTTTCTTT. This sequence encodes CASREFDRVESEAFF. Using reference TRBV2 and TRBJ1-1 for the parts outside the CDR3, the full variable domain is EPEVTQTPSHQVTQMGQEVILRCVPISNHLYFYWYRQILGQKVEFLVSFYNNEISEKSEIFDDQFSVERPDGSNFTLKIRSTKLEDSAMYFCASREFDRVESEAFFGQGTRLTVV.

The chain carries TRBV7-6 and TRBJ2-1; 11 nucleotides line up with TRBD1. From germline, CDR1 is SGHVS and CDR2 FNYEAQ. The CDR3 consists of 16 residues. With V trimmed by 4 bases and J by 8 bases, 10 bases remained unmatched. The CDR3 DNA is TGTGCCAGCAGCTCCGTTCCGGACAGGGGGCGGGATGAGCAGTTCTTC. Protein sequence: CASSSVPDRGRDEQFF.

This clone has more than one count but fewer than ten. In DNA form, the CDR3 reads TGTGCCAGCAGCTGGGGCATCGGCTATGGCTACACCTTC. It codes for CASSWGIGYGYTF. The chain links TRBV5-5 to TRBJ1-2; D is perhaps TRBD1 (5 bases). CDR3 size: 13 residues. Germline V lookup: CDR1 SGHKS, CDR2 YYEKEE (reference sequence). The V end lost 3 bases, the J end lost 4 bases, and 10 bases lay between the germline ends.

This chain links TRBV29-1 with TRBJ2-1, with 9 bases that match TRBD1. Germline assignment: CDR1 SQVTM and CDR2 ANQGSEA. CDR3 length equals 14 residues. The V segment lost 8 bases and the J segment 6 bases; nucleotides outside the gene matches: 11. CDR3 DNA: TGCAGCTCATCGCCGGGACAGGGTCCCAATGAGCAGTTCTTC. Amino acids: CSSSPGQGPNEQFF.

There are many counts of this clone. The chain uses TRBV6-1 and TRBJ2-5; D gene uncertain. The CDR3 covers 12 residues. CDR1 and CDR2 (germline): MNHNS, SASEGT. With 2 bases removed from V and 4 bases from J, the gap between germline ends came to 5 bases. The CDR3 DNA reads TGTGCCAGCAGTGAACAATTAGAGACCCAGTACTTC. This codes for CASSEQLETQYF.

V is TRBV30 and J is TRBJ1-2; 8 bases fit TRBD1. J gave up 8 bases and V 1 base, and 3 bases lay outside the gene matches. This CDR3 comprises 12 residues. CDR1 GTSNPN and CDR2 SVGIG come from the germline V gene (reference sequence). The chain's CDR3 is CAWSGSGGGYTF. Written as DNA, the CDR3 is TGTGCCTGGAGTGGGTCAGGGGGCGGCTACACCTTC.

This clone was observed a few times. The genes are TRBV11-2 and TRBJ1-4, with D unresolved. Germline CDR1 SGHAT, CDR2 FQNNGV. Trimming cost V 3 bases and J 10 bases, with 9 bases left between them. The CDR3 is made up of 12 amino acids. The CDR3 loop is CASSFRGSKLFF. The DNA for the CDR3 is TGTGCCAGCAGCTTCCGCGGGTCAAAACTGTTTTTT.

This chain joins TRBV7-3 and TRBJ2-2, with TRBD1 matching over 7 bases. Losses at the gene ends were 4 bases for V and 2 bases for J; bases not matched to a gene: 7. The CDR3 is 16 amino acids. Looked up from germline, CDR1 is SGHTA and CDR2 is FQGTGA. The CDR3 protein is CASSSPTGFNTGELFF. DNA of the CDR3: TGTGCCAGCAGCTCCCCGACAGGGTTTAACACCGGGGAGCTGTTTTTT.

The chain carries TRBV3-1 (or the pseudogene TRBV3-2) and TRBJ2-7, with 7 bases matching TRBD1. The V segment lost 3 bases and the J segment 6 bases; nucleotides outside the gene matches: 2. This CDR3 has 12 residues. Germline CDR1 LGHDT, CDR2 YNNKEL (reference sequence). CDR3 in amino acids: CASSHRTGEQYF. The CDR3 DNA is TGTGCCAGCAGCCACCGGACAGGCGAGCAGTACTTC.

The CDR3 here is CASSQAHRGTNEKLFF. The CDR3 nucleotides are TGTGCCAGCAGCCAAGCCCACAGGGGGACTAATGAAAAACTGTTTTTT. The chain is built from TRBV4-2 and TRBJ1-4; 8 positions match TRBD1. V lost 1 base, J lost 2 bases, and 3 bases stayed unmatched. Germline loops: CDR1 LGHNA, CDR2 YNFKEQ. This CDR3 region has 16 residues.

The CDR3 sequence is CASSPKPGGNQETQYF. CDR3 DNA sequence: TGTGCCAGCTCACCGAAACCCGGGGGAAACCAAGAGACCCAGTACTTC. This chain joins TRBV18 and TRBJ2-5; weak D call: TRBD2 (6 bases). The CDR3 runs 16 residues. V lost 3 bases to trimming and J lost 0 bases, with 14 bases between them. Germline CDR1 and CDR2: KGHSH and LQKENI.

The chain combines TRBV5-4 with TRBJ1-1; D possibly corresponds to TRBD1 (5 bases). This CDR3 has 12 residues. V gave up 7 bases and J gave up 1 base, with 8 bases separating them. Germline V gene sequence: CDR1 SGHNT, CDR2 YYREEE (reference sequence). Written as DNA, the CDR3 is TGTGCCAGCGGTGACAGGAACACTGAAGCTTTCTTT. Protein: CASGDRNTEAFF.